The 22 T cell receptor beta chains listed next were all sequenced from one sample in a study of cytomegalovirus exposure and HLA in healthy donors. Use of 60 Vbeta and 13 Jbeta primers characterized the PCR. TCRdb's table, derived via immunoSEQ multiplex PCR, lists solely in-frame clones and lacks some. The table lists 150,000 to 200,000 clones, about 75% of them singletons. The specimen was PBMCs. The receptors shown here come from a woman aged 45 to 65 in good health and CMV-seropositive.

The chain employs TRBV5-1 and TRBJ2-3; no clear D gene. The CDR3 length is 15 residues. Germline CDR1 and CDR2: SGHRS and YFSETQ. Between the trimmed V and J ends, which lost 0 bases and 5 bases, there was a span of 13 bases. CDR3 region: CASSLGRQNGDTQYF. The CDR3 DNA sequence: TGCGCCAGCAGCTTGGGCAGGCAGAACGGAGATACGCAGTATTTT.

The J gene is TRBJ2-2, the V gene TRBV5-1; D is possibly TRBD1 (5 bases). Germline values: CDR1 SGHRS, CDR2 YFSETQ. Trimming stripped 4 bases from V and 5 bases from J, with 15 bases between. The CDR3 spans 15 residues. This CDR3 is CASSNPLAGTGELFF. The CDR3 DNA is TGCGCCAGCAGCAACCCCCTGGCAGGGACCGGGGAGCTGTTTTTT.

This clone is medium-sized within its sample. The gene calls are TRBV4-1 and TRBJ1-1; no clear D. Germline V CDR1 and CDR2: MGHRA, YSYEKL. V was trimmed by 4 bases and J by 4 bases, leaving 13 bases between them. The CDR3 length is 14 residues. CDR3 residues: CASSRSPGGTEAFF. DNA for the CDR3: TGCGCCAGCAGCCGCAGCCCGGGAGGCACTGAAGCTTTCTTT.

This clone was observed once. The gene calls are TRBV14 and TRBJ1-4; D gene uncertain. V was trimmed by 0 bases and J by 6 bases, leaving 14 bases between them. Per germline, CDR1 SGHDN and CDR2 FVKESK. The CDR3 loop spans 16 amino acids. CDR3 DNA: TGTGCCAGCAGCCAAGAGGCAAAACGTAACCATGAAAAACTGTTTTTT. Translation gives CASSQEAKRNHEKLFF.

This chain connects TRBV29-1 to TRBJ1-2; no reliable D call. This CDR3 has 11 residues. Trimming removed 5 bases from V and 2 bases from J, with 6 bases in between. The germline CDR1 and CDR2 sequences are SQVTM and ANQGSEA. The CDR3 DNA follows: TGCAGCGTTAGTCTAAACTATGGCTACACCTTC. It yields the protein CSVSLNYGYTF.

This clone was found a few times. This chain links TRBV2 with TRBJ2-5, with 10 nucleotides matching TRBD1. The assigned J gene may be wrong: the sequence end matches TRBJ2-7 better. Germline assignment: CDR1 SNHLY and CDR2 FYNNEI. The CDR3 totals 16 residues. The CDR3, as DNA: TGTGCCAGCAGTGCCCCCCCGGGACAGGGGTCCTACGAGCAGTACTTC. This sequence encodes CASSAPPGQGSYEQYF.

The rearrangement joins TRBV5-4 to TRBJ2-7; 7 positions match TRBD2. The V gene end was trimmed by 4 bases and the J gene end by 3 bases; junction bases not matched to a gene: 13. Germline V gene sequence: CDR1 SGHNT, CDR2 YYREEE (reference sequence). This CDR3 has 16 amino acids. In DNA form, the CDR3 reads TGTGCCAGCAGCATGGGACTACCCAGCGTTAACTACGAGCAGTACTTC. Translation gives CASSMGLPSVNYEQYF.

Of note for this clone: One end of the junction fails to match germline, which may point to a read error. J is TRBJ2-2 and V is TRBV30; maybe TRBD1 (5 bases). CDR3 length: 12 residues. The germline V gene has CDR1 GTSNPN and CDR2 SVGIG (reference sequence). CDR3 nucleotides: TGTGCTTGGACACTTGACACCGGGGAGCTGTTTTTT. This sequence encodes CAWTLDTGELFF.

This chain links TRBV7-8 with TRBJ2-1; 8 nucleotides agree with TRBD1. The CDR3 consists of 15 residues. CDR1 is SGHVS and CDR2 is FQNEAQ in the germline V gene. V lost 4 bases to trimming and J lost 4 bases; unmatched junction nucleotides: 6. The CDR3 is CASSSDRELYNEQFF. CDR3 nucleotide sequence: TGTGCCAGCAGCTCGGACAGGGAACTATACAATGAGCAGTTCTTC.

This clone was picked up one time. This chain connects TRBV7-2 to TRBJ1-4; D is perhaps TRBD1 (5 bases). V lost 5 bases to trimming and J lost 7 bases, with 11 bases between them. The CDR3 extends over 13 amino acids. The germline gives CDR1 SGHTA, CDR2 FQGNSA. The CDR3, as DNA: TGTGCCAGCAGCGCGGGACCGGGTGAAAAACTGTTTTTT. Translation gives CASSAGPGEKLFF.

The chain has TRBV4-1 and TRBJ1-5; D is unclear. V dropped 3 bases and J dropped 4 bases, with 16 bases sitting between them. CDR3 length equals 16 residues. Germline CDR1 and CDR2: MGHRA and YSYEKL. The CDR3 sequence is CASSQEGFRGNQPQHF. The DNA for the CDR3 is TGCGCCAGCAGCCAGGAAGGGTTCCGGGGAAATCAGCCCCAGCATTTT.

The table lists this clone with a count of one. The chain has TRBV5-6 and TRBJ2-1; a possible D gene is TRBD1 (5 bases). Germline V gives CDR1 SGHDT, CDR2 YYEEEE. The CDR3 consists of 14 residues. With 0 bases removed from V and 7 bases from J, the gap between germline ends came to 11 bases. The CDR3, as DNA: TGTGCCAGCAGCTTGGGATCAGGGTATAATGAGCAGTTCTTC. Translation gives CASSLGSGYNEQFF. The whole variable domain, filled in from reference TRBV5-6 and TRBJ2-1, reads DAGVTQSPTHLIKTRGQQVTLRCSPKSGHDTVSWYQQALGQGPQFIFQYYEEEERQRGNFPDRFSGHQFPNYSSELNVNALLLGDSALYLCASSLGSGYNEQFFGPGTRLTVL.

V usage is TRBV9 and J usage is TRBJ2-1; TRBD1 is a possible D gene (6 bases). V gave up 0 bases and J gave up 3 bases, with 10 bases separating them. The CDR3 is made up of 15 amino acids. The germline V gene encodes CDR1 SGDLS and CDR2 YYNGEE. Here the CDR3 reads CASSVAGQYYNEQFF. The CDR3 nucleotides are TGTGCCAGCAGCGTAGCGGGACAATACTACAATGAGCAGTTCTTC.

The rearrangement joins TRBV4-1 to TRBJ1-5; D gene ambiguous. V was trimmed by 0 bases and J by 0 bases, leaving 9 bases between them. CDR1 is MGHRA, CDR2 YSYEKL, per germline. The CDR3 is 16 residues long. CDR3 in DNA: TGCGCCAGCAGCCAAGATACAGATTATAGCAATCAGCCCCAGCATTTT. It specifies CASSQDTDYSNQPQHF.

Here the CDR3 DNA reads TGCGCCAGCAGCGACAATTTAAAGGGTGCGGGGGGGGTCACAGATACGCAGTATTTT. This encodes CASSDNLKGAGGVTDTQYF. The rearrangement uses TRBV4-1 and TRBJ2-3; 9 bases are shared with TRBD2. J was trimmed by 2 bases and V by 5 bases; bases with no gene match: 17. This CDR3 has 19 amino acids. Germline V lookup: CDR1 MGHRA, CDR2 YSYEKL.

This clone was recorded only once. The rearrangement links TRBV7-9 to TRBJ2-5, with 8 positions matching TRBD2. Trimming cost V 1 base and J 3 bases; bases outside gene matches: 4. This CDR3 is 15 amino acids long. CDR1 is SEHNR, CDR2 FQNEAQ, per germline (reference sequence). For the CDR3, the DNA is TGTGCCAGCAGCTTAGACGGGGGGGATAAAGAGACCCAGTACTTC. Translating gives CASSLDGGDKETQYF. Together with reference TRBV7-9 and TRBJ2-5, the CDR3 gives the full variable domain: DTGVSQNPRHKITKRGQNVTFRCDPISEHNRLYWYRQTLGQGPEFLTYFQNEAQLEKSRLLSDRFSAERPKGSFSTLEIQRTEQGDSAMYLCASSLDGGDKETQYFGPGTRLLVL.

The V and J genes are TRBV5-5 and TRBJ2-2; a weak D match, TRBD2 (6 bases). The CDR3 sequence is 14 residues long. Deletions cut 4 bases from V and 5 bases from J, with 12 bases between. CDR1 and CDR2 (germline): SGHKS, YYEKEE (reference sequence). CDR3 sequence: CASSGTLITGELFF. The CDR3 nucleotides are TGTGCCAGCAGCGGGACTTTGATTACCGGGGAGCTGTTTTTT.

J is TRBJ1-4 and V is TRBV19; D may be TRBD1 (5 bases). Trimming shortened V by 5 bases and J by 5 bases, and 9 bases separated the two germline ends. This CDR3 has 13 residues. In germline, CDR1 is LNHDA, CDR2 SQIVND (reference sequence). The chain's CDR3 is CASSVTANEKLFF. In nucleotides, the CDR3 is TGTGCCAGTAGTGTGACAGCAAATGAAAAACTGTTTTTT.

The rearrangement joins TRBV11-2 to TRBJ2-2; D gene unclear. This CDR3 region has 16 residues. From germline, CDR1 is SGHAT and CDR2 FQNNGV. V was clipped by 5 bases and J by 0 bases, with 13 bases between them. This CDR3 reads CASSHLDTSNTGELFF. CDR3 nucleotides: TGTGCCAGCAGCCACCTTGACACTTCGAACACCGGGGAGCTGTTTTTT.

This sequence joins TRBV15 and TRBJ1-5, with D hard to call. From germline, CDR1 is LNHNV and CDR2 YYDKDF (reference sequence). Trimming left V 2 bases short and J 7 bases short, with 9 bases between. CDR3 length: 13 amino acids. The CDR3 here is CATSRQADQPQHF. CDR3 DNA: TGTGCCACCAGCAGACAGGCCGACCAGCCCCAGCATTTT.

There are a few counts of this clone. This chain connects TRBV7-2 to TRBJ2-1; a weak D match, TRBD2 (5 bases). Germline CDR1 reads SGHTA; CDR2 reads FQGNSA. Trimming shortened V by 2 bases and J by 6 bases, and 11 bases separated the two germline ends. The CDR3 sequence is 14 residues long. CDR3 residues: CASSLLTGINEQFF. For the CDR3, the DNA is TGTGCCAGCAGCTTACTAACGGGGATCAATGAGCAGTTCTTC.

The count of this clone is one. The CDR3 here is CASSPKGTGNYEQYF. The DNA of the CDR3 is TGTGCCAGCTCACCAAAAGGGACAGGGAATTACGAGCAGTACTTC. The rearrangement links TRBV18 to TRBJ2-7; 9 nucleotides match TRBD1. This CDR3 spans 15 amino acids. Unmatched junction bases numbered 6, after V lost 2 bases and J lost 4 bases. CDR1 KGHSH and CDR2 LQKENI come from the germline V gene.